The source of this T cell receptor beta chain is a study of cytomegalovirus exposure and HLA in healthy donors. This CDR3 is 14 amino acids long. Germline V gene lookup returns CDR1 SQVTM and CDR2 ANQGSEA. V was clipped by 4 bases and J by 0 bases, with 12 bases between them. Primers included in the PCR were 60 Vbeta and 13 Jbeta primers. Libraries were prepared by immunoSEQ multiplex PCR; TCRdb keeps only in-frame clonotypes and omits some of them. The table shows about 150,000 clones, with roughly three quarters occurring only once. Material for sequencing was PBMCs. The chain recombines TRBV29-1 with TRBJ1-2, with D unclear. The clonotype comes from a woman in her 50s in good health and CMV-seropositive. CDR3 region: CSVVVSPANYGYTF. The CDR3 nucleotides are TGCAGCGTTGTGGTGTCCCCAGCTAACTATGGCTACACCTTC.